This T cell receptor beta chain was recovered during a study of OX40 agonist ivuxolimab in advanced cancers. Comments on this clone: Its antigen is not known.

Here immunoSEQ multiplex PCR was the method, and the copy in TCRdb shows in-frame clones only, minus some. The sample lists over 65,000 clones, 84% occurring once. Findings and caveats of the study: At 0.1 to 3.0 mg/kg and by week 6, clonal expansion occurred in CD4+ and CD8+ blood T cells. Partial responders treated at 0.1-3.0 mg/kg exhibited clonal expansion among the lowest measured.

V gave up 3 bases and J gave up 2 bases, with 6 bases separating them. The germline V gene has CDR1 SGHRS and CDR2 YFSETQ. The CDR3 has 12 residues. The TCR originated in an adult with an advanced solid tumor such as melanoma, head and neck, liver or kidney cancer. The source material was CD4+ or CD8+ T cells sorted from blood, sampled in a trial of the OX40 agonist ivuxolimab. V usage is TRBV5-1 and J usage is TRBJ2-7, with D unresolved. CDR3 sequence reads: CASSSQTYEQYF. As DNA, the CDR3 is TGCGCCAGCAGCTCCCAAACCTACGAGCAGTACTTC.